This T cell receptor beta chain was recorded in a study of cytomegalovirus exposure and HLA in healthy donors. PCR employed 60 Vbeta and 13 Jbeta primers. TCRdb's copy holds only in-frame clones and misses some; the assay was immunoSEQ multiplex PCR. This sample has 93,000 or so clones; around 80% occur once, and the top ten carry 10%. Study-level results: V segments that were indistinguishable, TRBV6-2 and TRBV6-3 among them, were omitted from analysis. Productive rates of about 87% or about 30% were seen for most TCR beta V segments in an earlier analysis.

All donors participated as healthy donors of bone marrow. The germline V and J ends were trimmed by 8 bases and 0 bases, with 14 bases remaining between them. Germline CDR1 MNHEY, CDR2 SVGAGI. This CDR3 is built from 15 residues. For this clone: The target antigen is unknown.

The sequenced sample consisted of PBMCs. V and J are TRBV6-5 and TRBJ1-3; D unclear. This receptor was identified in a woman aged 18-30 years in good health and CMV-seropositive. The CDR3 nucleotides read TGTGCCAGCGGCGTAGTCGGGGTCTCTGGAAACACCATATATTTT. Residues: CASGVVGVSGNTIYF.